This T cell receptor (beta chain) appears in the sequencing data of a study of OX40 agonist ivuxolimab in advanced cancers. Study outcomes and limitations: Not determined was the antigen specificity of the expanded peripheral T cells.

The germline CDR1 and CDR2 sequences are SEHNR and FQNEAQ (reference sequence). V gave up 0 bases and J gave up 5 bases, with 5 bases separating them. This CDR3 has 13 amino acids. As for this clone: Its antigen is still unknown.

Sequencing used immunoSEQ multiplex PCR; TCRdb keeps in-frame clones, though not all of them. The profile shows under 80,000 clones, approximately 91% of them singletons. The chain carries TRBV7-9 and TRBJ1-3; D unresolved. The source material was CD4+ or CD8+ T cells sorted from blood, sampled in a trial of the OX40 agonist ivuxolimab. This sequence was found in an adult with an advanced solid tumor such as melanoma, head and neck, liver or kidney cancer. The CDR3, as DNA: TGTGCCAGCAGCTTAGCTGGCCGAAACACCATATATTTT. Amino acid sequence: CASSLAGRNTIYF.